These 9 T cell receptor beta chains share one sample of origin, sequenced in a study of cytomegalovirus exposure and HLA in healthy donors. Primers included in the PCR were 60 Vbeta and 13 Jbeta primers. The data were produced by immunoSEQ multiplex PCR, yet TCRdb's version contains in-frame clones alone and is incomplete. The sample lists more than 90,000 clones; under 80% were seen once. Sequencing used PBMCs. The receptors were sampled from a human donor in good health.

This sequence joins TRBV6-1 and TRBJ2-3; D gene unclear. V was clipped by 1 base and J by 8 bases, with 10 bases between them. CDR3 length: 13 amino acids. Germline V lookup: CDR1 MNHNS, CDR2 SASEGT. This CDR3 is CASSEGVRSTQYF. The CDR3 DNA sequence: TGTGCCAGCAGTGAAGGCGTCCGTTCTACGCAGTATTTT.

CDR3 residues: CASSYGGQRNQPQHF. DNA for the CDR3: TGTGCCAGCAGTTACGGGGGACAGCGCAATCAGCCCCAGCATTTT. The genes are TRBV6-5 and TRBJ1-5, with TRBD1 matching 7 bases. J gave up 2 bases and V 2 bases, and 3 bases lay outside the gene matches. The CDR3 runs to 15 residues. From germline, CDR1 is MNHEY and CDR2 SVGAGI.

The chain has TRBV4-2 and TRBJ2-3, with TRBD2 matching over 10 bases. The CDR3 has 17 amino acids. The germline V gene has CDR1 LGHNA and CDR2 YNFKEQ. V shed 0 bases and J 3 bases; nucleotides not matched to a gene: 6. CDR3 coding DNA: TGTGCCAGCAGCCAAGACGGAGCGGGGGGGCCGACAGATACGCAGTATTTT. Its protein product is CASSQDGAGGPTDTQYF.

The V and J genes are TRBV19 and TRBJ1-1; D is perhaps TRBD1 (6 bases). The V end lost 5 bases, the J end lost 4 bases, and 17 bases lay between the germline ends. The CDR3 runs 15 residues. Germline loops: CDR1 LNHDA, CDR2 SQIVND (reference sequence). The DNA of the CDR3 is TGTGCCAGTAGTGTCGGCTTAGGGGGGGGCACTGAAGCTTTCTTT. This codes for CASSVGLGGGTEAFF.

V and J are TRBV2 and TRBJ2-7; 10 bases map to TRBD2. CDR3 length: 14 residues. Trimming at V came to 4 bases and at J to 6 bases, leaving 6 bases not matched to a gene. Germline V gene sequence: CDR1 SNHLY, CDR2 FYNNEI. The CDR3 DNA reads TGTGCCAGCAGTGTAAAGCGGGAGGGCGCCGAGCAGTACTTC. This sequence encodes CASSVKREGAEQYF.

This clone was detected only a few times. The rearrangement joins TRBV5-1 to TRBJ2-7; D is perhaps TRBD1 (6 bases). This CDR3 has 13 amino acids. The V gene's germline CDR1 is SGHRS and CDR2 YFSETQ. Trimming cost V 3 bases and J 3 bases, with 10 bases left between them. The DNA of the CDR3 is TGCGCCAGCAGCTCCACAGGGAACTACGAGCAGTACTTC. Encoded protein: CASSSTGNYEQYF. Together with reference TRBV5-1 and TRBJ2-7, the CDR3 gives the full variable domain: KAGVTQTPRYLIKTRGQQVTLSCSPISGHRSVSWYQQTPGQGLQFLFEYFSETQRNKGNFPGRFSGRQFSNSRSEMNVSTLELGDSALYLCASSSTGNYEQYFGPGTRLTVT.

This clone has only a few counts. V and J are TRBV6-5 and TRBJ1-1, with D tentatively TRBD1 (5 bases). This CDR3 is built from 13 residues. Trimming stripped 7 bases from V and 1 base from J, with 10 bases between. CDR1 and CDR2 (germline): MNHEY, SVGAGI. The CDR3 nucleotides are TGTGCCAGCACTATAAGGGGGAACACTGAAGCTTTCTTT. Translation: CASTIRGNTEAFF.

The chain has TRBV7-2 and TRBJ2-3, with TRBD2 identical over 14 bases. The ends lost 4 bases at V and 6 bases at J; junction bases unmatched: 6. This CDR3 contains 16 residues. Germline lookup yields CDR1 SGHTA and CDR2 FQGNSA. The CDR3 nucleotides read TGTGCCAGCAGCTCCGGGACTAGCGGGAGTTCGGATACGCAGTATTTT. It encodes CASSSGTSGSSDTQYF.

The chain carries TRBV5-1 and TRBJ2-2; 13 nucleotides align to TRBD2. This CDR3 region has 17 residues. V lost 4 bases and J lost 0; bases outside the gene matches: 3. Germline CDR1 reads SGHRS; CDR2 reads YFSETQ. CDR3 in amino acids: CASSLTSGGANTGELFF. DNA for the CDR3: TGCGCCAGCAGCCTAACTAGCGGGGGGGCGAACACCGGGGAGCTGTTTTTT.